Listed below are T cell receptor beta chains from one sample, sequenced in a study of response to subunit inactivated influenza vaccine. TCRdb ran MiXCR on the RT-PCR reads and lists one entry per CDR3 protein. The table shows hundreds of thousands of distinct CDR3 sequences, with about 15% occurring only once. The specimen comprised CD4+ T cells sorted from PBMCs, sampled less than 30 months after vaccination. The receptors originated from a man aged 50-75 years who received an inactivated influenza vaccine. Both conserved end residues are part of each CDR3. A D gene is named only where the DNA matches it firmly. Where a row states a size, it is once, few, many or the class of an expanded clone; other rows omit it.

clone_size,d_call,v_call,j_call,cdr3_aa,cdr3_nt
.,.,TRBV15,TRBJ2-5,CATSRFRQTQETQYF,TGTGCCACCAGCAGGTTCAGACAAACCCAAGAGACCCAGTACTTC
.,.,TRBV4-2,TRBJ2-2,CASSQVANGAGTGELFF,TGTGCCAGCAGCCAAGTTGCTAACGGAGCAGGGACCGGGGAGCTGTTTTTT
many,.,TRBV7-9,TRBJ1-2,CASSYDHRSLYGYTF,TGTGCCAGCAGCTATGACCACAGGAGCCTCTATGGCTACACCTTC
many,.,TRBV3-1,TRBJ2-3,CASSPPGVGTDTQYF,TGTGCCAGCAGCCCCCCAGGGGTAGGGACAGATACGCAGTATTTT
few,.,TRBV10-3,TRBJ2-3,CAISESGYGTDTQYF,TGTGCCATCAGTGAGTCAGGGTATGGCACAGATACGCAGTATTTT
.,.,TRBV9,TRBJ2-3,CASSVRPASTDTQYF,TGTGCCAGCAGCGTAAGACCCGCTAGCACAGATACGCAGTATTTT
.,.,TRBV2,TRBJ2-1,CASSLQSGGFF,TGTGCCAGCAGCCTCCAGAGCGGTGGGTTCTTC
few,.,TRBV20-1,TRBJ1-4,CSARDPQSINEKLFF,TGCAGTGCTAGAGACCCACAGAGCATTAATGAAAAACTGTTTTTT
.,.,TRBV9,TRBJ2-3,CASSPIAARTDTQYF,TGTGCCAGCAGCCCCATAGCGGCCCGCACAGATACGCAGTATTTT
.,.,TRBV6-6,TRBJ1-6,CASSYQGNSPLHF,TGTGCCAGCAGTTACCAGGGAAATTCACCCCTCCACTTT
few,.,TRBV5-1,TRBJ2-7,CASSLQGMYEQYF,TGCGCCAGCAGCCTGCAAGGAATGTACGAGCAGTACTTC
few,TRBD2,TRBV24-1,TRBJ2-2,CATSERGGRRGELFF,TGTGCCACCAGCGAGCGGGGGGGCCGACGCGGGGAGCTGTTTTTT
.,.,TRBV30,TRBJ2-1,CAWDQKGLVDEQFF,TGTGCCTGGGACCAGAAGGGGCTAGTCGACGAGCAGTTCTTC
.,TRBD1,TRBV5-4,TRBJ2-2,CASSLAGQGYGELFF,TGTGCCAGCAGCTTGGCAGGACAGGGTTACGGGGAGCTGTTTTTT
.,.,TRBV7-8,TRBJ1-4,CASSSLSNEKLFF,TGTGCCAGCAGCTCACTCTCTAATGAAAAACTGTTTTTT
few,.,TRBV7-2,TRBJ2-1,CASSLGSRGEQFF,TGTGCCAGCAGCTTAGGATCTAGGGGTGAGCAGTTCTTC
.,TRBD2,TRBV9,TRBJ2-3,CASSTRLARGDTQYF,TGTGCCAGCAGCACCCGACTAGCAAGAGGAGATACGCAGTATTTT
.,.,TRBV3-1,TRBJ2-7,CASSQGFYEQYF,TGTGCCAGCAGCCAAGGCTTCTACGAGCAGTACTTC
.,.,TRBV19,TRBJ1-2,CASGQYNYGYTF,TGTGCCAGTGGACAGTACAACTATGGCTACACCTTC
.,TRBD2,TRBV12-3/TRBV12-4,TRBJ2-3,CATLAGAFPSTDTQYF,TGTGCCACCCTAGCGGGGGCCTTCCCGAGCACAGATACGCAGTATTTT
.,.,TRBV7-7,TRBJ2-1,CASSLAYGYNEQFF,TGTGCCAGCAGCTTAGCCTACGGCTACAATGAGCAGTTCTTC
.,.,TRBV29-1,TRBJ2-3,CSVAQGGWTDTQYF,TGCAGCGTTGCCCAGGGCGGGTGGACAGATACGCAGTATTTT
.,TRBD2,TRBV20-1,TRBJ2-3,CSARTSGRYSTDTQYF,TGCAGTGCTAGAACTAGCGGACGATATAGCACAGATACGCAGTATTTT
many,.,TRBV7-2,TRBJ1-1,CASSLARGGMNTEAFF,TGTGCCAGCAGCTTAGCGAGGGGGGGAATGAACACTGAAGCTTTCTTT
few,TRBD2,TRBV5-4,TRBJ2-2,CASSSRGGLTGELFF,TGTGCCAGCAGCTCCCGGGGGGGTCTAACCGGGGAGCTGTTTTTT
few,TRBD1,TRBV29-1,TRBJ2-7,CSVNPGQGYEQYF,TGCAGCGTGAACCCGGGACAGGGTTACGAGCAGTACTTC
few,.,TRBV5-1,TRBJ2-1,CASSPGRGYNEQFF,TGCGCCAGCAGCCCGGGTCGCGGTTACAATGAGCAGTTCTTC
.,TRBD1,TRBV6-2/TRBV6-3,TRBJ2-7,CASSYRTGHIYEQYF,TGTGCCAGCAGTTACAGGACAGGTCACATCTACGAGCAGTACTTC
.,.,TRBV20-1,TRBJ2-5,CSARRGSRNQETQYF,TGCAGTGCCCGAAGGGGCTCTAGGAACCAAGAGACCCAGTACTTC
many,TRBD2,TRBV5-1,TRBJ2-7,CASSLVAGGPYEQYF,TGCGCCAGCAGCTTGGTAGCGGGAGGGCCCTACGAGCAGTACTTC
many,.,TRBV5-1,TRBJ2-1,CASSNRERSEQFF,TGCGCCAGCAGTAACCGGGAGAGAAGTGAGCAGTTCTTC
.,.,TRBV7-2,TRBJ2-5,CASSLAQAGRETQYF,TGTGCCAGCAGCTTAGCCCAGGCAGGGCGGGAGACCCAGTACTTC
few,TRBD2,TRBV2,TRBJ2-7,CASSEKRGPYEQYF,TGTGCCAGCAGTGAGAAGCGGGGCCCTTACGAGCAGTACTTC
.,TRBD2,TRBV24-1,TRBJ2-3,CATSDLTSGRGDTQYF,TGTGCCACCAGTGATCTAACTAGCGGGAGAGGAGATACGCAGTATTTT
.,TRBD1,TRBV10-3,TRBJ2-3,CAISETGTGSTDTQYF,TGTGCCATCAGTGAGACAGGGACAGGGAGCACAGATACGCAGTATTTT
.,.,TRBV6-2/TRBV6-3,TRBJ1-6,CASSYALRQGKVGPLHF,TGTGCCAGCAGTTACGCGCTCCGACAAGGCAAGGTGGGACCCCTCCACTTT
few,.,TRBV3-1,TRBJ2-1,CASSQGPGLYNEQFF,TGTGCCAGCAGCCAAGGACCGGGGCTCTACAATGAGCAGTTCTTC
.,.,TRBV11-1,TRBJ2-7,CASSLAGRISYEQYF,TGTGCCAGCAGCTTAGCGGGACGGATTTCCTACGAGCAGTACTTC
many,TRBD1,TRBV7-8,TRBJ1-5,CASSLEATGASNQPQHF,TGTGCCAGCAGCTTAGAAGCGACAGGGGCCTCCAATCAGCCCCAGCATTTT
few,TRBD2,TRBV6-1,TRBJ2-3,CASHFSSGRGSDTQYF,TGTGCCAGCCATTTTTCTAGCGGGAGAGGGTCAGATACGCAGTATTTT
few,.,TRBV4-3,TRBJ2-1,CASSQDRVGDEQFF,TGCGCCAGCAGCCAAGATAGGGTTGGGGATGAGCAGTTCTTC
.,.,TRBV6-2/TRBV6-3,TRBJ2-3,CASSKGRSGGYITTDTQYF,TGTGCCAGCAGCAAAGGGAGAAGTGGGGGCTATATAACGACAGATACGCAGTATTTT
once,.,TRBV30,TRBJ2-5,CAWGHQETQYF,TGTGCCTGGGGCCATCAAGAGACCCAGTACTTC
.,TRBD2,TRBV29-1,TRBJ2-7,CSGGLAAGEQYF,TGCAGCGGGGGACTAGCCGCGGGGGAGCAGTACTTC
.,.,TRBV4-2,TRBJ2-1,CASSQDRSTEQFF,TGTGCCAGCAGCCAAGATCGATCAACTGAGCAGTTCTTC
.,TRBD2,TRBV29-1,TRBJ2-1,CSVEDRAGGAIEQFF,TGCAGCGTTGAAGATAGGGCCGGGGGGGCGATTGAGCAGTTCTTC
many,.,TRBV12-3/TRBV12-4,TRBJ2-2,CASSLSNTGELFF,TGCGCCAGCAGCTTATCGAACACCGGGGAGCTGTTTTTT
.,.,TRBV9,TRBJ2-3,CASSVDDGLTDTQYF,TGTGCCAGCAGCGTAGACGACGGCCTCACAGATACGCAGTATTTT
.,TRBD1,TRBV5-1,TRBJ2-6,CASSPPDREYSGANVLTF,TGCGCCAGCAGCCCCCCGGACAGGGAATACTCTGGGGCCAACGTCCTGACTTTC
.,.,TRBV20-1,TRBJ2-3,CSARIIGSTDTQYF,TGCAGTGCTAGAATAATTGGGAGCACAGATACGCAGTATTTT
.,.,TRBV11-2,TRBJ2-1,CASSPGGLANEQFF,TGTGCCAGCAGCCCCGGAGGGCTAGCAAATGAGCAGTTCTTC
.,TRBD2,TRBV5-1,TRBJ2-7,CASSLDPGRGSEQYF,TGCGCCAGCAGCTTGGATCCGGGGCGGGGGTCCGAGCAGTACTTC
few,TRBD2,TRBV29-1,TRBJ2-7,CSVEGRSTSGSNEQYF,TGCAGCGTTGAAGGTAGATCGACTAGCGGGTCGAACGAGCAGTACTTC